This T cell receptor beta chain was sequenced for a study of shared clonotypes between healthy human individuals. Findings and limits, study-wide: Naive subsets generally had larger estimated richness than memory subsets.

Sorted-subset replicate PCR reactions contained 150 to 200 ng DNA, corresponding to some 28,000 T cell genomes. Here immunoSEQ multiplex PCR was the method, and the copy in TCRdb shows in-frame clones only, minus some. The sample has over a million clones, about 80% seen once; the top ten hold approximately 0.5%. V was trimmed by 4 bases and J by 2 bases, leaving 12 bases between them. CDR3 length equals 14 residues. Germline V gives CDR1 SGHNT, CDR2 YYREEE (reference sequence). Turning to this clone: What it recognizes is unknown.

The chain uses TRBV5-4 and TRBJ2-5; no clear D gene. This clonotype was sampled from a man between 18 and 35 years old in good health. Some clones in this sample may be carry-over from other donors' samples. The specimen was memory CD4+ T cells from PBMCs. Subset: CD45RA-negative fraction. CDR3 in DNA: TGTGCCAGCAGCGTACGGACGGTTCAAGAGACCCAGTACTTC. The encoded protein is CASSVRTVQETQYF. The full variable domain, its missing parts supplied by reference TRBV5-4 and TRBJ2-5, is ETGVTQSPTHLIKTRGQQVTLRCSSQSGHNTVSWYQQALGQGPQFIFQYYREEENGRGNFPPRFSGLQFPNYSSELNVNALELDDSALYLCASSVRTVQETQYFGPGTRLLVL.